This TCR beta chain was observed in a study of technical replicates of blood from four donors. CDR3 length: 15 residues. CDR1 SNHLY and CDR2 FYNNEI come from the germline V gene. Trimming removed 7 bases from V and 3 bases from J; junction bases left unmatched: 9. TCRdb's copy holds only in-frame clones and misses some; the assay was immunoSEQ multiplex PCR. The sample consists of approximately 81,000 clones, 90% to 97% of them appearing once. The chain links TRBV2 to TRBJ2-3; 8 bases match TRBD2. This TCR was sampled from a human donor in good health. Material for sequencing was T cells isolated from PBMCs. The CDR3 coding sequence is TGTGCCAGCAAACTTCGGAGCGGGAGTACAGATACGCAGTATTTT. Translated, it gives CASKLRSGSTDTQYF.